Listed here are 30 T cell receptor beta chains from one sample, sequenced in a study of shared clonotypes between healthy human individuals. Assay used: immunoSEQ multiplex PCR; TCRdb lists only in-frame clones, some missing. The sample includes hundreds of thousands of clones, 97% of them seen just once. The sequenced sample consisted of naive CD4+ T cells sorted from blood. Subset specified: CD45RA+ positively selected. The receptors stem from a woman in her twenties or thirties in good health.

This chain joins TRBV6-5 and TRBJ1-6; maybe TRBD1 (5 bases). CDR1 is MNHEY and CDR2 is SVGAGI in the germline V gene. This CDR3 region has 15 residues. Trimming shortened V by 2 bases and J by 9 bases, and 14 bases separated the two germline ends. This CDR3 is CASSYVQAGGSPLHF. Here the CDR3 DNA reads TGTGCCAGCAGTTACGTCCAGGCTGGGGGTTCACCCCTCCACTTT.

This chain joins TRBV4-1 and TRBJ2-7, with 8 nucleotides matching TRBD2. Trimming cost V 2 bases and J 9 bases; bases outside gene matches: 12. This CDR3 has 15 residues. Germline loops: CDR1 MGHRA, CDR2 YSYEKL. The CDR3 sequence is CASSQLAGNLRVQYF. CDR3 bases: TGCGCCAGCAGCCAATTAGCGGGGAACCTACGAGTGCAGTACTTC.

V is TRBV19 and J is TRBJ1-1; D may be TRBD1 (5 bases). Germline lookup yields CDR1 LNHDA and CDR2 SQIVND (reference sequence). This CDR3 has 16 residues. V was shortened by 4 bases and J by 6 bases, with 21 bases between the two germline ends. The CDR3 protein is CASSKDFRPSGAEAFF. Written as DNA, the CDR3 is TGTGCCAGTAGTAAAGATTTTCGCCCATCGGGGGCTGAAGCTTTCTTT.

J is TRBJ2-1 and V is TRBV28; no firm D call. V lost 5 bases, J lost 3 bases, and 14 bases lay in between. Germline V gives CDR1 MDHEN, CDR2 SYDVKM. The CDR3 loop spans 15 amino acids. CDR3 amino acids: CASSTRRWYYNEQFF. The CDR3 DNA reads as TGTGCCAGCAGTACCAGACGGTGGTACTACAATGAGCAGTTCTTC.

The chain carries TRBV5-4 and TRBJ2-7, with TRBD2 matching 12 bases. V trimming: 4 bases; J trimming: 3 bases; junction bases outside the gene matches: 5. Germline CDR1 is SGHNT and CDR2 is YYREEE (reference sequence). This CDR3 has 15 amino acids. The CDR3 spells CASSEGLAGNYEQYF. DNA for the CDR3: TGTGCCAGCAGCGAAGGACTAGCGGGGAACTACGAGCAGTACTTC.

The chain couples TRBV28 to TRBJ2-7, with 10 bases matching TRBD2. J was trimmed by 2 bases and V by 7 bases; bases with no gene match: 5. The germline CDR1 and CDR2 sequences are MDHEN and SYDVKM. CDR3 size: 14 residues. The CDR3 nucleotides are TGTGCCAGCAAACCCAGCGGGAGGGCCTACGAGCAGTACTTC. Protein sequence: CASKPSGRAYEQYF.

The rearrangement uses TRBV7-9 and TRBJ1-1; D gene ambiguous. V lost 2 bases to trimming and J lost 10 bases, with 11 bases between them. Per the germline V gene, CDR1 is SEHNR and CDR2 is FQNEAQ (reference sequence). The CDR3 consists of 12 residues. CDR3 amino acids: CASSLSGMVAFF. CDR3 DNA: TGTGCCAGCAGCTTATCCGGGATGGTAGCTTTCTTT.

The chain joins TRBV6-6 to TRBJ2-7; D is unclear. The CDR3 length is 12 residues. Germline assignment: CDR1 MNHNY and CDR2 SVGAGI (reference sequence). V lost 5 bases to trimming and J lost 3 bases, with 8 bases between them. This CDR3 reads CASSTDRYEQYF. The CDR3 coding sequence is TGTGCCAGCAGTACCGACCGCTACGAGCAGTACTTC.

The gene calls are TRBV2 and TRBJ2-7; a possible D gene is TRBD1 (5 bases). Between the trimmed V and J ends, which lost 11 bases and 6 bases, there was a span of 20 bases. CDR1 is SNHLY, CDR2 FYNNEI, per germline. This CDR3 is 13 amino acids long. The CDR3 is CAGSITGFGEQYF. In nucleotides, the CDR3 is TGTGCCGGCTCCATAACAGGTTTCGGCGAGCAGTACTTC.

The chain is built from TRBV10-1 and TRBJ1-1, with D possibly being TRBD1 (6 bases). Germline CDR1 reads WNHNN; CDR2 reads SYGVQD (reference sequence). V dropped 3 bases and J dropped 6 bases, with 14 bases sitting between them. This CDR3 is 14 amino acids long. The CDR3 spells CASSEQGLRAEAFF. As DNA, the CDR3 is TGCGCCAGCAGTGAACAGGGCCTGAGGGCTGAAGCTTTCTTT.

The rearrangement uses TRBV25-1 and TRBJ2-5, with 7 bases that match TRBD2. TRBJ2-7 matches the DNA end more closely, so the J call is doubtful. There are 13 residues in the CDR3. Germline lookup yields CDR1 MGHDK and CDR2 SYGVNS. The CDR3 is CASSSSSGYEQYF. In nucleotides, the CDR3 is TGTGCCAGCAGTTCCTCTAGCGGCTACGAGCAGTACTTC.

The genes are TRBV18 and TRBJ2-7; unclear D gene. Germline CDR1 reads KGHSH; CDR2 reads LQKENI. Trimming left V 2 bases short and J 2 bases short, with 10 bases between. The CDR3 covers 14 residues. Written as DNA, the CDR3 is TGTGCCAGCTCACCAGCAGGACGGCCCTACGAGCAGTACTTC. Translated, it gives CASSPAGRPYEQYF. The complete variable domain, with remaining parts taken from reference TRBV18 and TRBJ2-7, reads NAGVMQNPRHLVRRRGQEARLRCSPMKGHSHVYWYRQLPEEGLKFMVYLQKENIIDESGMPKERFSAEFPKEGPSILRIQQVVRGDSAAYFCASSPAGRPYEQYFGPGTRLTVT.

This sequence joins TRBV28 and TRBJ2-7, with 12 bases aligning to TRBD2. The CDR3 contains 16 residues. From germline, CDR1 is MDHEN and CDR2 SYDVKM. J lost 2 bases, V lost 4 bases, and 6 bases had no gene match. This CDR3 reads CASSSRTSGIPYEQYF. The CDR3 DNA reads TGTGCCAGCAGTTCCCGGACTAGCGGGATCCCCTACGAGCAGTACTTC.

The rearrangement links TRBV14 to TRBJ2-2; no clear D. The germline V gene has CDR1 SGHDN and CDR2 FVKESK. V shed 4 bases and J shed 0 bases, with 12 bases lying between them. There are 16 residues in the CDR3. CDR3 region: CASSRRTAANTGELFF. The CDR3 DNA sequence: TGTGCCAGCAGCCGACGTACAGCCGCGAACACCGGGGAGCTGTTTTTT.

The J gene is TRBJ2-7, the V gene TRBV28; D remains ambiguous. Germline lookup yields CDR1 MDHEN and CDR2 SYDVKM. The V and J ends lost 3 bases and 0 bases respectively, with 12 bases between them. The CDR3 covers 15 residues. The CDR3, as DNA: TGTGCCAGCAGTTTTGGGCAGATAAGCTCCTACGAGCAGTACTTC. Encoded protein: CASSFGQISSYEQYF.

This chain joins TRBV25-1 and TRBJ2-1, with 9 bases aligning to TRBD2. Germline V gene lookup returns CDR1 MGHDK and CDR2 SYGVNS. V gave up 4 bases and J gave up 6 bases; unmatched junction bases: 7. This CDR3 is 15 amino acids long. In DNA form, the CDR3 reads TGTGCCAGCAGTGCGGGAGCGGGAGGCTTCAATGAGCAGTTCTTC. Translated: CASSAGAGGFNEQFF. Combining the CDR3 with reference TRBV25-1 and TRBJ2-1 gives the whole variable domain EADIYQTPRYLVIGTGKKITLECSQTMGHDKMYWYQQDPGMELHLIHYSYGVNSTEKGDLSSESTVSRIRTEHFPLTLESARPSHTSQYLCASSAGAGGFNEQFFGPGTRLTVL.

The chain recombines TRBV5-6 with TRBJ2-2; 10 bases are shared with TRBD1. This CDR3 contains 15 residues. With 0 bases clipped from V and 7 bases from J, the junction kept 3 bases outside the gene matches. Germline V gene data show CDR1 as SGHDT and CDR2 as YYEEEE. The DNA of the CDR3 is TGTGCCAGCAGCTTGGGACAGGGGGCGGGCGGGGAGCTGTTTTTT. As protein: CASSLGQGAGGELFF.

The chain recombines TRBV10-2 with TRBJ2-7, with D perhaps matching TRBD1 (6 bases). Trimming cost V 8 bases and J 2 bases, with 10 bases left between them. CDR1 WSHSY and CDR2 SAAADI come from the germline V gene. The CDR3 runs 12 residues. CDR3 loop: CASRQEAYEQYF. The CDR3 nucleotides are TGCGCCAGCCGACAGGAAGCCTACGAGCAGTACTTC.

V is TRBV27 and J is TRBJ1-1; D is possibly TRBD1 (6 bases). Germline CDR1 MNHEY, CDR2 SMNVEV (reference sequence). Trimming took off 6 bases at V and 3 bases at J, with 17 bases between the two ends. This CDR3 has 15 amino acids. CDR3 residues: CASSPNRQVDTEAFF. The CDR3 coding sequence is TGTGCCAGCAGCCCCAACCGACAGGTGGACACTGAAGCTTTCTTT.

On this clone itself: This same CDR3 is encoded by further DNA sequences in the sample. The chain carries TRBV6-5 and TRBJ2-7; D is perhaps TRBD2 (5 bases). There are 14 residues in the CDR3. Trimming took off 0 bases at V and 2 bases at J, with 8 bases between the two ends. Germline V gene lookup returns CDR1 MNHEY and CDR2 SVGAGI. CDR3 in DNA: TGTGCCAGCAGTTACTCGAGGGCAGCCTACGAGCAGTACTTC. Translated, it gives CASSYSRAAYEQYF.

This clone was observed a single time. V gene TRBV18 combines with J gene TRBJ2-2; either TRBD1 or TRBD2 may fit D (5 bases each). The CDR3 contains 16 residues. Germline V gene lookup returns CDR1 KGHSH and CDR2 LQKENI. V lost 1 base and J 5 bases, leaving 14 bases between the germline ends. CDR3 bases: TGTGCCAGCTCACCACAGGCAGGGAGAGTGACCGGGGAGCTGTTTTTT. Its protein product is CASSPQAGRVTGELFF.

The chain combines TRBV5-1 with TRBJ1-2; D perhaps matches TRBD1 (5 bases). V was shortened by 1 base and J by 4 bases, with 14 bases between the two germline ends. There are 15 residues in the CDR3. Germline V gene sequence: CDR1 SGHRS, CDR2 YFSETQ. DNA for the CDR3: TGCGCCAGCAGCTTGATGCAGGGACCGAGCTATGGCTACACCTTC. It yields the protein CASSLMQGPSYGYTF.

The CDR3 sequence is CASTPQPGGNTIYF. CDR3 in DNA: TGTGCCAGCACTCCCCAACCCGGCGGAAACACCATATATTTT. The chain joins TRBV28 to TRBJ1-3; the D is unclear. This CDR3 region has 14 residues. Trimming pared 7 bases from V and 4 bases from J, leaving 14 bases between. Germline assignment: CDR1 MDHEN and CDR2 SYDVKM.

CDR3 DNA: TGTGCCAGCAGCTCCACTCGACTCGCAAGGGGCACAGATACGCAGTATTTT. Residues: CASSSTRLARGTDTQYF. This chain joins TRBV7-8 and TRBJ2-3, with D unresolved. CDR1 and CDR2 (germline): SGHVS, FQNEAQ. The V gene lost 4 bases and the J gene lost 1 base, with 18 bases spanning the gap. The CDR3 sequence is 17 residues long.

The gene calls are TRBV15 and TRBJ2-5; either TRBD1 or TRBD2 may fit D (5 bases each). Trimming stripped 8 bases from V and 0 bases from J, with 7 bases between. The CDR3 consists of 12 residues. The V gene's germline CDR1 is LNHNV and CDR2 YYDKDF (reference sequence). The CDR3 DNA reads as TGTGCCACCGGGGGACACCAAGAGACCCAGTACTTC. It codes for CATGGHQETQYF.

The chain recombines TRBV7-9 with TRBJ1-5; 7 bases are a match to TRBD1. The CDR3 extends over 15 amino acids. Germline CDR1 reads SEHNR; CDR2 reads FQNEAQ (reference sequence). V was clipped by 5 bases and J by 7 bases; unmatched bases: 11. This CDR3 reads CASSGSTGMKQPQHF. The CDR3 DNA sequence: TGTGCCAGCAGCGGATCGACAGGGATGAAACAGCCCCAGCATTTT. The full variable domain, rest sourced from reference TRBV7-9 and TRBJ1-5, is DTGVSQNPRHKITKRGQNVTFRCDPISEHNRLYWYRQTLGQGPEFLTYFQNEAQLEKSRLLSDRFSAERPKGSFSTLEIQRTEQGDSAMYLCASSGSTGMKQPQHFGDGTRLSIL.

CDR3 coding DNA: TGTGCCACCAGCAGGGACAGGGGCGGGTATGGCTACACCTTC. This sequence encodes CATSRDRGGYGYTF. The chain couples TRBV15 to TRBJ1-2; 9 bases line up with TRBD1. This CDR3 contains 14 residues. Germline loops: CDR1 LNHNV, CDR2 YYDKDF (reference sequence). J lost 5 bases, V lost 3 bases, and 4 bases had no gene match.

The V gene is TRBV6-6, the J gene TRBJ2-5, with D tentatively TRBD2 (5 bases). The CDR3 consists of 15 residues. Germline assignment: CDR1 MNHNY and CDR2 SVGAGI (reference sequence). Trimming pared 2 bases from V and 3 bases from J, leaving 13 bases between. The CDR3 coding sequence is TGTGCCAGCAGTTACAGGCTAGCAGTAAAAGAGACCCAGTACTTC. This translates into CASSYRLAVKETQYF.

This clone was found once. This chain uses TRBV11-2 with TRBJ1-2, with 8 bases lining up with TRBD1. With 3 bases clipped from V and 7 bases from J, the junction kept 10 bases outside the gene matches. Germline V gives CDR1 SGHAT, CDR2 FQNNGV. The CDR3 is 15 residues long. CDR3 in DNA: TGTGCCAGCAGCTTGGGACAGGCAGGCCCCGGTGGCTACACCTTC. This translates into CASSLGQAGPGGYTF.

The chain combines TRBV5-6 with TRBJ1-4; no clear D. V gave up 1 base and J gave up 3 bases, with 10 bases separating them. The CDR3 has 15 residues. Germline V lookup: CDR1 SGHDT, CDR2 YYEEEE. CDR3 residues: CASSLPGSPNEKLFF. For the CDR3, the DNA is TGTGCCAGCAGCTTGCCTGGGTCCCCTAATGAAAAACTGTTTTTT.